The sequence of this TCR beta chain was determined in a study of T cell changes during pregnancy in multiple sclerosis. Only in-frame clones appear in the TCRdb table, and some are missing; sequencing was by immunoSEQ multiplex PCR. The sample shows under 55,000 clones, roughly 92% of them seen only once. The CDR3 contains 13 residues. CDR1 and CDR2 (germline): SGHTA, FQGTGA. Trimming pared 1 base from V and 3 bases from J, leaving 6 bases between. The receptor's source is a female donor with multiple sclerosis, enrolled in a pregnancy study. This sequence joins TRBV7-3 and TRBJ1-1; a weak D match, TRBD1 (5 bases). The sequencing used CD4+ T cells from peripheral blood mononuclear cells, collected in the third trimester of pregnancy. This chain's CDR3 is CASSLIGDTEAFF. The DNA of the CDR3 is TGTGCCAGCAGCTTAATAGGGGACACTGAAGCTTTCTTT.